The rows below give T cell receptor beta chains drawn from one sample of a study of T cell repertoires in cytomegalovirus infection. TCRdb itself ran the reads through MiXCR, one entry per CDR3 protein. The sample shows around 540,000 distinct CDR3 sequences, around 30% of them seen only once. These receptors are not linked to any known antigen. Sequences were derived from cultured PBMCs, sampled from culture after CMV antigen stimulation. The receptors were gathered from a human donor in good health (CMV status not recorded). Some clones in this sample may be carry-over from other donors' samples. Both conserved end residues are part of each CDR3. The order of the fields is V gene, clone size, CDR3 length, D gene, J gene, CDR3 DNA, CDR3 protein. The D gene is left open where the match is weak. Expanded clones get a size class; other rows say once, few or many, or leave the size out.

v_call: TRBV7-2; clone_size: few; cdr3_length: 16; d_call: -; j_call: TRBJ2-5; cdr3_nt: TGTGCCAGCAGCTCAGACGGGGGAGGGGGGGGAGAGACCCAGTACTTC; cdr3_aa: CASSSDGGGGGETQYF
v_call: TRBV5-1; clone_size: once; cdr3_length: 18; d_call: TRBD2; j_call: TRBJ2-1; cdr3_nt: TGCGCCAGCAGCCTAGAATTAGCGGGAGTTTCCCGCGGGCGTGAGCAGTTCTTC; cdr3_aa: CASSLELAGVSRGREQFF
v_call: TRBV4-3; clone_size: -; cdr3_length: 17; d_call: -; j_call: TRBJ2-4; cdr3_nt: TGCGCCAGCAGCCAAGTGGTCCTAAGCCTAGCCAAAAACATTCAGTACTTC; cdr3_aa: CASSQVVLSLAKNIQYF
v_call: TRBV10-3; clone_size: -; cdr3_length: 15; d_call: -; j_call: TRBJ1-3; cdr3_nt: TGTGCCATCAGACCAGGGTTAGAAGCTGGAAACACCATATATTTT; cdr3_aa: CAIRPGLEAGNTIYF
v_call: TRBV6-1; clone_size: many; cdr3_length: 12; d_call: -; j_call: TRBJ2-5; cdr3_nt: TGTGCCACCAATGCCCAGCAAGAGACCCAGTACTTC; cdr3_aa: CATNAQQETQYF
v_call: TRBV7-6; clone_size: -; cdr3_length: 14; d_call: -; j_call: TRBJ2-3; cdr3_nt: TGTGCCAGCAGCTCAACACCGGGCCACGATACGCAGTATTTT; cdr3_aa: CASSSTPGHDTQYF
v_call: TRBV6-2/TRBV6-3; clone_size: -; cdr3_length: 16; d_call: -; j_call: TRBJ2-1; cdr3_nt: TGTGCCAGCAGTCCCCATGACTGGCCGCGGGGTAATGAGCAGTTCTTC; cdr3_aa: CASSPHDWPRGNEQFF
v_call: TRBV7-2; clone_size: many; cdr3_length: 19; d_call: TRBD2; j_call: TRBJ2-1; cdr3_nt: TGTGCCAGCAGCTTAACCCCTTTGACTAGCGGCTCTCTGTACAATGAGCAGTTCTTC; cdr3_aa: CASSLTPLTSGSLYNEQFF
v_call: TRBV7-8; clone_size: -; cdr3_length: 14; d_call: -; j_call: TRBJ2-3; cdr3_nt: TGTGCCAGCAACGGCGGGATAAGCACAGATACGCAGTATTTT; cdr3_aa: CASNGGISTDTQYF
v_call: TRBV7-6; clone_size: few; cdr3_length: 16; d_call: TRBD1; j_call: TRBJ2-3; cdr3_nt: TGTGCCAGCAGCTTAACAGGGGGACGAAAGATGGATACGCAGTATTTT; cdr3_aa: CASSLTGGRKMDTQYF
v_call: TRBV7-6; clone_size: few; cdr3_length: 15; d_call: -; j_call: TRBJ1-4; cdr3_nt: TGTGCCAGCAGCTCGGGGGCAGCAACTAATGAAAAACTGTTTTTT; cdr3_aa: CASSSGAATNEKLFF
v_call: TRBV7-2; clone_size: -; cdr3_length: 14; d_call: TRBD1; j_call: TRBJ1-6; cdr3_nt: TGTGCCAGCAGCTTAGGGACAGGGCGTCCACCCCTCCACTTT; cdr3_aa: CASSLGTGRPPLHF
v_call: TRBV10-3; clone_size: once; cdr3_length: 15; d_call: TRBD2; j_call: TRBJ2-1; cdr3_nt: TGTGCCATCAGCCCAATAGCGGGAGTTACCGGTGAGCAGTTCTTC; cdr3_aa: CAISPIAGVTGEQFF
v_call: TRBV7-2; clone_size: many; cdr3_length: 14; d_call: TRBD2; j_call: TRBJ2-7; cdr3_nt: TGTGCCAGCAGCTTAAATGCGGGAGTTCACGAGCAGTACTTC; cdr3_aa: CASSLNAGVHEQYF
v_call: TRBV12-3/TRBV12-4; clone_size: many; cdr3_length: 12; d_call: -; j_call: TRBJ2-1; cdr3_nt: TGTGCCAGCACCCCCTCCAACAATGAGCAGTTCTTC; cdr3_aa: CASTPSNNEQFF
v_call: TRBV27; clone_size: -; cdr3_length: 15; d_call: TRBD1; j_call: TRBJ2-7; cdr3_nt: TGTGCCAGCAGTTTAGGCAGGGGGCTTTATGACGAGCAGTACTTC; cdr3_aa: CASSLGRGLYDEQYF
v_call: TRBV6-2/TRBV6-3; clone_size: -; cdr3_length: 14; d_call: TRBD1; j_call: TRBJ1-1; cdr3_nt: TGTGCCAGCAGGCCACAGGGGCGGAACACTGAAGCTTTCTTT; cdr3_aa: CASRPQGRNTEAFF
v_call: TRBV7-3; clone_size: few; cdr3_length: 17; d_call: -; j_call: TRBJ2-5; cdr3_nt: TGTGCCAGCAGCTTAGGTCAGGAGGTGGGGGCTTCAGAGACCCAGTACTTC; cdr3_aa: CASSLGQEVGASETQYF
v_call: TRBV12-3/TRBV12-4; clone_size: -; cdr3_length: 12; d_call: -; j_call: TRBJ2-3; cdr3_nt: TGTGCCAGCAGCGGGAGAGTGAATACGCAGTATTTT; cdr3_aa: CASSGRVNTQYF
v_call: TRBV12-3/TRBV12-4; clone_size: once; cdr3_length: 14; d_call: -; j_call: TRBJ2-1; cdr3_nt: TGTGCCAGTCGGATACTAAGCGGAAACAATGAGCAGTTCTTC; cdr3_aa: CASRILSGNNEQFF
v_call: TRBV19; clone_size: few; cdr3_length: 15; d_call: -; j_call: TRBJ1-1; cdr3_nt: TGTGCCAGTAGTAACGGGCCAGCGATGAACACTGAAGCTTTCTTT; cdr3_aa: CASSNGPAMNTEAFF
v_call: TRBV12-3/TRBV12-4; clone_size: -; cdr3_length: 14; d_call: -; j_call: TRBJ1-1; cdr3_nt: TGTGCCAGCAGTTCCCCTGGAGGGCGCAATGAAGCTTTCTTT; cdr3_aa: CASSSPGGRNEAFF
v_call: TRBV19; clone_size: -; cdr3_length: 14; d_call: -; j_call: TRBJ2-3; cdr3_nt: TGTGCCAGTAGTATAGCGGGGGGCACAGATACGCAGTATTTT; cdr3_aa: CASSIAGGTDTQYF
v_call: TRBV7-2; clone_size: many; cdr3_length: 16; d_call: TRBD2; j_call: TRBJ2-1; cdr3_nt: TGTGCCAGCAGCTTAATCGGCGGGAGCTCCTACAATGAGCAGTTCTTC; cdr3_aa: CASSLIGGSSYNEQFF
v_call: TRBV19; clone_size: -; cdr3_length: 12; d_call: -; j_call: TRBJ2-5; cdr3_nt: TGTGCCAGTAGTACTCCCGGAGAGACCCAGTACTTC; cdr3_aa: CASSTPGETQYF
v_call: TRBV20-1; clone_size: -; cdr3_length: 16; d_call: -; j_call: TRBJ2-5; cdr3_nt: TGCAGTGCTAGAGATTTCAGGGGCATACTTCAAGAGACCCAGTACTTC; cdr3_aa: CSARDFRGILQETQYF
v_call: TRBV11-2; clone_size: many; cdr3_length: 17; d_call: TRBD2; j_call: TRBJ2-2; cdr3_nt: TGTGCCAGCAGCATACACACTAGCGGGAGAGGGCCCGGGGAGCTGTTTTTT; cdr3_aa: CASSIHTSGRGPGELFF
v_call: TRBV7-9; clone_size: -; cdr3_length: 14; d_call: -; j_call: TRBJ2-3; cdr3_nt: TGTGCCAGCAGCCCTTCCGTGGGGTCGAATACGCAGTATTTT; cdr3_aa: CASSPSVGSNTQYF
v_call: TRBV7-3; clone_size: -; cdr3_length: 15; d_call: -; j_call: TRBJ2-1; cdr3_nt: TGTGCCAGCAGTCTAGGGTTTTTCTCCTACAATGAGCAGTTCTTC; cdr3_aa: CASSLGFFSYNEQFF
v_call: TRBV19; clone_size: -; cdr3_length: 17; d_call: TRBD2; j_call: TRBJ2-3; cdr3_nt: TGTGCCAGTAGTTTGAATCCGGATAGCGGGAGCACAGATACGCAGTATTTT; cdr3_aa: CASSLNPDSGSTDTQYF
v_call: TRBV2; clone_size: -; cdr3_length: 12; d_call: -; j_call: TRBJ1-2; cdr3_nt: TGTGCCAGCAGTGTTACCGTAGGCGGCTACACCTTC; cdr3_aa: CASSVTVGGYTF
v_call: TRBV7-6; clone_size: few; cdr3_length: 16; d_call: TRBD1; j_call: TRBJ1-1; cdr3_nt: TGTGCCAGCAGCTTAATACGACGGACAGGGAACACTGAAGCTTTCTTT; cdr3_aa: CASSLIRRTGNTEAFF
v_call: TRBV11-2; clone_size: few; cdr3_length: 14; d_call: -; j_call: TRBJ1-6; cdr3_nt: TGTGCCAGCAGCTTAAAAGATCCCGGCGGACCCCTCCACTTT; cdr3_aa: CASSLKDPGGPLHF
v_call: TRBV6-2/TRBV6-3; clone_size: -; cdr3_length: 17; d_call: TRBD2; j_call: TRBJ2-3; cdr3_nt: TGTGCCAGCAGTTACTCGCGGGAGCGCACCCGCACAGATACGCAGTATTTT; cdr3_aa: CASSYSRERTRTDTQYF
v_call: TRBV11-2; clone_size: -; cdr3_length: 12; d_call: -; j_call: TRBJ2-1; cdr3_nt: TGTGCCAGCAGCTTAGTGGCCGATGAGCAGTTCTTC; cdr3_aa: CASSLVADEQFF
v_call: TRBV27; clone_size: -; cdr3_length: 13; d_call: -; j_call: TRBJ2-7; cdr3_nt: TGTGCCAGCAGAATAACAGGATCCTACGAGCAGTACTTC; cdr3_aa: CASRITGSYEQYF
v_call: TRBV3-1; clone_size: few; cdr3_length: 16; d_call: -; j_call: TRBJ2-3; cdr3_nt: TGTGCCAGCAGCCAAGATTCGGGGCATAGCACAGATACGCAGTATTTT; cdr3_aa: CASSQDSGHSTDTQYF
v_call: TRBV5-6; clone_size: -; cdr3_length: 13; d_call: -; j_call: TRBJ1-5; cdr3_nt: TGTGCCAGCAGCTTGGCCGCCGATCAGCCCCAGCATTTT; cdr3_aa: CASSLAADQPQHF
v_call: TRBV11-2; clone_size: -; cdr3_length: 15; d_call: -; j_call: TRBJ1-2; cdr3_nt: TGTGCCAGCAGCTTATCCCGGGGGCAAGGCTATGGCTACACCTTC; cdr3_aa: CASSLSRGQGYGYTF
v_call: TRBV7-2; clone_size: -; cdr3_length: 15; d_call: -; j_call: TRBJ2-1; cdr3_nt: TGTGCCAGCAGCCCCCATCCGGACGGTTACAATGAGCAGTTCTTC; cdr3_aa: CASSPHPDGYNEQFF
v_call: TRBV4-1; clone_size: few; cdr3_length: 13; d_call: -; j_call: TRBJ2-5; cdr3_nt: TGCGCCAGCAGCGCCCTACCCCAGGAGACCCAGTACTTC; cdr3_aa: CASSALPQETQYF
v_call: TRBV11-2; clone_size: -; cdr3_length: 15; d_call: -; j_call: TRBJ2-5; cdr3_nt: TGTGCCAGCAGCCCAGGGATGGGGGACCTCGAGACCCAGTACTTC; cdr3_aa: CASSPGMGDLETQYF
v_call: TRBV7-8; clone_size: few; cdr3_length: 16; d_call: TRBD1; j_call: TRBJ2-1; cdr3_nt: TGTGCCAGCAGCCGTGGGAGGACAGGGAAAAACAATGAGCAGTTCTTC; cdr3_aa: CASSRGRTGKNNEQFF
v_call: TRBV6-1; clone_size: -; cdr3_length: 14; d_call: -; j_call: TRBJ1-1; cdr3_nt: TGTGCCAGCAACGACGGTGGACCGAACACTGAAGCTTTCTTT; cdr3_aa: CASNDGGPNTEAFF
v_call: TRBV7-2; clone_size: few; cdr3_length: 15; d_call: -; j_call: TRBJ1-2; cdr3_nt: TGTGCCAGCAGCCAAGAACGACAGCCGTACTATGGCTACACCTTC; cdr3_aa: CASSQERQPYYGYTF
v_call: TRBV12-3/TRBV12-4; clone_size: few; cdr3_length: 14; d_call: TRBD1; j_call: TRBJ1-5; cdr3_nt: TGTGCCAGCAGTGCCGGGACAGTGAATCAGCCCCAGCATTTT; cdr3_aa: CASSAGTVNQPQHF
v_call: TRBV7-6; clone_size: few; cdr3_length: 15; d_call: TRBD2; j_call: TRBJ2-7; cdr3_nt: TGTGCCAGCAGCCAGCGCCTAGCGGGAAAGGACGAGCAGTACTTC; cdr3_aa: CASSQRLAGKDEQYF
v_call: TRBV28; clone_size: few; cdr3_length: 13; d_call: TRBD1; j_call: TRBJ1-2; cdr3_nt: TGTGCCAGCAGGGGACAGGGGGCGAGAGGCTACACCTTC; cdr3_aa: CASRGQGARGYTF
v_call: TRBV7-2; clone_size: many; cdr3_length: 14; d_call: -; j_call: TRBJ1-1; cdr3_nt: TGTGCCAGCAGCCCTCAGACAGGAAACACTGAAGCTTTCTTT; cdr3_aa: CASSPQTGNTEAFF